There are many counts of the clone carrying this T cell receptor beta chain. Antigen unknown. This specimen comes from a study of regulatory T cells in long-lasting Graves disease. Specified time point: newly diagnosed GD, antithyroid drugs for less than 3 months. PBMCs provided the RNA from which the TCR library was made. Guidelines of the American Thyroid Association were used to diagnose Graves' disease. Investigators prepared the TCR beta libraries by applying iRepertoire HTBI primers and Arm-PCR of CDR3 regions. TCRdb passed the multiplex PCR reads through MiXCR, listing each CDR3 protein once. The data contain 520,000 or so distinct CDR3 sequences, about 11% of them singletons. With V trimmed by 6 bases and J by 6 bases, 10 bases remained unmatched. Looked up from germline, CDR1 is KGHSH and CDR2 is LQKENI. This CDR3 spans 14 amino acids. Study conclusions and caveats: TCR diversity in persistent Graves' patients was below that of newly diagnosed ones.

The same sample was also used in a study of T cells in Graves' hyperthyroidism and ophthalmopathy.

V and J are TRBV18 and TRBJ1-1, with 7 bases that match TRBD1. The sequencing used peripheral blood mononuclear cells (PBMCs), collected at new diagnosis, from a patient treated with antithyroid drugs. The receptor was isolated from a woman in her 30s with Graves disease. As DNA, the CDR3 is TGTGCCAGCTCGGAACAGGGGAACGGGGCTGAAGCTTTCTTT. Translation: CASSEQGNGAEAFF.